Listed below are T cell receptor beta chains from one sample, sequenced in a study of blood T cell repertoires in COVID-19. The table came from immunoSEQ multiplex PCR; TCRdb's copy has only in-frame clones and leaves some out. The sample includes about 160,000 clones, 75% to 85% seen only once; the top ten take about 5.6%. The sequenced sample consisted of PBMCs or T cells enriched from blood (not recorded which). The receptors come from a man in his forties who had recovered from COVID-19. CDR3s include the opening cysteine and the closing phenylalanine or tryptophan. The D gene is left open where the match is weak. Some rows have no size entry. The others give once, few or many, or a class for an expanded clone.

>TRBV19|TRBD2|TRBJ2-2|.
TGTGCCAGTAGCGAAGAGCGGGGGTTCGGGGAGCTGTTTTTT
CASSEERGFGELFF
>TRBV19|.|TRBJ1-5|.
TGTGCCAGTAGTACAGGCGCACACACTCAGCCCCAGCATTTT
CASSTGAHTQPQHF
>TRBV2|.|TRBJ2-3|.
TGTGCCAGCAGTGGCGTCGGAGATACGCAGTATTTT
CASSGVGDTQYF
>TRBV15|TRBD2|TRBJ2-7|.
TGTGCCACCAGCAAAGGCAGCGGGGGGGACTACGAGCAGTACTTC
CATSKGSGGDYEQYF
>TRBV10-1|.|TRBJ2-4|.
TGCGCCAGCAGTGAGTCCCGCGAGCCATTGGCCAAAAACATTCAGTACTTC
CASSESREPLAKNIQYF
>TRBV12-3/TRBV12-4|.|TRBJ2-7|.
TGTGCCAGCAGTTTTCACAGCTCCTACGAGCAGTACTTC
CASSFHSSYEQYF
>TRBV13|TRBD2|TRBJ2-7|.
TGTGCCAGCAGCCTAGCCCGGACTAGCGGCTCCTACGAGCAGTACTTC
CASSLARTSGSYEQYF
>TRBV6-5|.|TRBJ1-2|.
TGTGCCAGCAGTTACTCTTACGGGAACTACACCTTC
CASSYSYGNYTF
>TRBV21-1|.|TRBJ1-1|.
TGTGCCAGCAGCCTTTTGCCATTCGGGAACACTGAAGCTTTCTTT
CASSLLPFGNTEAFF
>TRBV9|.|TRBJ1-2|.
TGTGCCAGCAGCGTAGATCCAGTTGGCTATGGCTACACCTTC
CASSVDPVGYGYTF
>TRBV6-5|TRBD1|TRBJ1-1|few
TGTGCCAGCAGTATTTCGGACAGGTCCATTGGGGCTTTCTTT
CASSISDRSIGAFF
>TRBV24-1|.|TRBJ2-3|.
TGTGCCACCAGTGATTTGTACACAGGGACAAGTACAGATACGCAGTATTTT
CATSDLYTGTSTDTQYF
>TRBV5-1|.|TRBJ1-6|.
TGCGCCAGCAGTCACCCGGGTGGTGTTAATTCACCCCTCCACTTT
CASSHPGGVNSPLHF
>TRBV24-1|.|TRBJ2-1|.
TGTGCCACCAGTGATCCACAGGTCTCCTACAATGAGCAGTTCTTC
CATSDPQVSYNEQFF
>TRBV4-1|TRBD1|TRBJ1-2|.
TGCGCCAGCACCTACGCCGGGACAGGGGACGGCTACACCTTC
CASTYAGTGDGYTF
>TRBV2|.|TRBJ1-3|.
TGTGCCAGCAGTTCCCGCCCACAGGGCTCTGGAAACACCATATATTTT
CASSSRPQGSGNTIYF
>TRBV11-3|TRBD2|TRBJ2-3|.
TGTGCCAGCAGCCTTATAGCGGGGGGGCGATTGGATACGCAGTATTTT
CASSLIAGGRLDTQYF
>TRBV4-1|TRBD2|TRBJ2-7|once
TGCGCCAGCAGCCAACTAACATGGACTAGCGGGGGGTTGGACTACGAGCAGTACTTC
CASSQLTWTSGGLDYEQYF
>TRBV12-5|.|TRBJ2-7|.
TGTGCTAGTGGTTTGGGGCGGGTAGGAGAGCAGTACTTC
CASGLGRVGEQYF
>TRBV14|.|TRBJ1-2|.
TGTGCCAGCAGCCAAAGAGAGGCAAATGGTGAGAACTATGGCTACACCTTC
CASSQREANGENYGYTF
>TRBV19|.|TRBJ1-5|.
TGTGCCAGTAGTAGGGGGCTTGTTCAGCCCCAGCATTTT
CASSRGLVQPQHF
>TRBV5-8|.|TRBJ1-5|few
TGTGCCAGCACCCAACTCGAGGGTCTTCAGCCCCAGCATTTT
CASTQLEGLQPQHF
>TRBV9|.|TRBJ1-6|few
TGTGCCAGCAGCGATGGGGGGTCGACTGTTAATACTAATTCACCCCTCCACTTT
CASSDGGSTVNTNSPLHF
>TRBV2|.|TRBJ2-3|.
TGTGCCAGCAGTGGCCGAGAGGCAGATACGCAGTATTTT
CASSGREADTQYF
>TRBV7-3|.|TRBJ1-5|few
TGTGCCAGCGGACAAAGGAGGGCCCAGCCCCAGCATTTT
CASGQRRAQPQHF
>TRBV19|TRBD1|TRBJ2-7|.
TGTGCCAGTAGTGATCCGGGACAGGGGGCGAACGAGCAGTACTTC
CASSDPGQGANEQYF
>TRBV5-1|TRBD1|TRBJ1-2|.
TGCGCCAGCAGGCCGGGACAGGGGAATGGCTACACCTTC
CASRPGQGNGYTF
>TRBV25-1|TRBD1|TRBJ2-2|.
TGTGCCAGCAGATCGAGAGGGACAGGGGTTGGCGGGGAGCTGTTTTTT
CASRSRGTGVGGELFF
>TRBV6-6|TRBD2|TRBJ2-3|few
TGTGCCGGCAGCGGGGGGGCCAACGGAGATACGCAGTATTTT
CAGSGGANGDTQYF
>TRBV5-5|TRBD2|TRBJ2-1|.
TGTGCCAGCAGCGTAGGTGGACTAGCGGGGGGATCCGCCTACAATGAGCAGTTCTTC
CASSVGGLAGGSAYNEQFF
>TRBV15|.|TRBJ2-5|.
TGTGCCACCAGCGGTCGGAGGGAGACCCAGTACTTC
CATSGRRETQYF
>TRBV3-1/TRBV3-2|.|TRBJ2-7|.
TGTGCCAGCAGCTCGCGCTGGGGGGGGCTCCCCCCGCCCGAGCAGTACTTC
CASSSRWGGLPPPEQYF
>TRBV4-1|.|TRBJ2-5|.
TGCGCCAGCAGCTTGAACTCCGGGATAGACCAAGAGACCCAGTACTTC
CASSLNSGIDQETQYF
>TRBV7-2|TRBD2|TRBJ2-7|.
TGTGCCAGCACCGTGGGACTAGCCACCTCCTACGAGCAGTACTTC
CASTVGLATSYEQYF
>TRBV18|TRBD1|TRBJ2-1|.
TGTGCCAGCTCCCCACAGGGGGCTACGGGAAATGAGCAGTTCTTC
CASSPQGATGNEQFF
>TRBV5-1|TRBD1|TRBJ2-5|.
TGCGCCAGCAGCAACAACCCGGGACAGTTCCAAGAGACCCAGTACTTC
CASSNNPGQFQETQYF
>TRBV3-1/TRBV3-2|TRBD2|TRBJ2-5|.
TGTGCCAGCAGTCGCAGCGGGGGGCAAGAGACCCAGTACTTC
CASSRSGGQETQYF
>TRBV7-2|.|TRBJ2-5|.
TGTGCCAGCAGCTTAGCATATTCCCATAGGACCCAGTACTTC
CASSLAYSHRTQYF
>TRBV7-3|TRBD1|TRBJ2-1|.
TGTGCCAGCAGCTTCACAGGGGACAATGAGCAGTTCTTC
CASSFTGDNEQFF
>TRBV5-8|TRBD1|TRBJ1-1|.
TGTGCCAGCAGCCCGCTGGGGGACAGGGCAGCTTTCTTT
CASSPLGDRAAFF
>TRBV10-3|TRBD1|TRBJ1-5|.
TGTGCCATCAGTGAGAACACAGGGGGCGGTCAGCCCCAGCATTTT
CAISENTGGGQPQHF
>TRBV5-4|.|TRBJ2-1|.
TGTGCCAGCAGCGAGACTAGTAGATACAATGAGCAGTTCTTC
CASSETSRYNEQFF
>TRBV30|.|TRBJ2-1|.
TGTGCCTGGAGTGTACTGGAGGGTAGCAATGAGCAGTTCTTC
CAWSVLEGSNEQFF
>TRBV2|.|TRBJ1-1|.
TGTGCCAGAATCCGAGATGAGAAGCACACTGAAGCTTTCTTT
CARIRDEKHTEAFF
>TRBV18|.|TRBJ1-2|.
TGTGCCAGCTCACTTATGTCAGGGTGGGACTATGGCTACACCTTC
CASSLMSGWDYGYTF
>TRBV5-8|TRBD1|TRBJ1-6|.
TGTGCCAGCAGCACAGGGGCATATAATTCACCCCTCCACTTT
CASSTGAYNSPLHF
>TRBV4-1|.|TRBJ1-4|.
TGCGCCAGCAGCCGAACAGGGCTTGGGGAAAAACTGTTTTTT
CASSRTGLGEKLFF
>TRBV7-3|TRBD2|TRBJ2-2|.
TGTGCCAGCAGCGTGACTAGCCCGAACACCGGGGAGCTGTTTTTT
CASSVTSPNTGELFF
>TRBV7-9|.|TRBJ2-1|.
TGTGCCAGCAGCTCCGTCAGGAACTCCTACAATGAGCAGTTCTTC
CASSSVRNSYNEQFF
>TRBV3-1/TRBV3-2|TRBD2|TRBJ2-3|.
TGTGCCAGCAGCCTCACGGGGGGGCTCGCTGATACGCAGTATTTT
CASSLTGGLADTQYF